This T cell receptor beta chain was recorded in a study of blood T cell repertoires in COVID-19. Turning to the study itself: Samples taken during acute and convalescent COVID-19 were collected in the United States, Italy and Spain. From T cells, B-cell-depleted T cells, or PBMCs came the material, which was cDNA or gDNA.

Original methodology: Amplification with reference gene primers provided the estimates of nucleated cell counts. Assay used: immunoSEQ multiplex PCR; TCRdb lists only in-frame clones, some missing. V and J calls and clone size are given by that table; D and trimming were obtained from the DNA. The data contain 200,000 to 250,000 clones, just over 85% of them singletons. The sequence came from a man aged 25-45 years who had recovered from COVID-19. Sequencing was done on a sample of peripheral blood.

The DNA for the CDR3 is TGTGCCAGTAGTGTGACTCCATACACCGGGGAGCTGTTTTTT. The encoded protein is CASSVTPYTGELFF. The rearrangement joins TRBV19 to TRBJ2-2; D is unclear. With 5 bases removed from V and 3 bases from J, the gap between germline ends came to 10 bases. CDR1 is LNHDA, CDR2 SQIVND, per germline (reference sequence). This CDR3 contains 14 residues.